The text below deals with one TCR beta chain. Reverse transcribed after extraction, RNA yielded cDNA as the sequencing template. The assay was immunoSEQ multiplex PCR, and TCRdb's table has in-frame clones only and misses some. The sample yields 150,000 to 200,000 clones, about 60% seen once. The data originate from a study of CD8+ T cells in alopecia areata. Treatment of the sample: oral pan-JAK inhibitor, 5-10 mg twice daily. Germline CDR1 SNHLY, CDR2 FYNNEI. The V end was cut by 7 bases, the J end by 1 base, with 4 bases between. CDR3 length equals 12 residues. The V and J genes are TRBV2 and TRBJ2-2; D not certain. This specimen consisted of CD8+ T cells sorted from blood, obtained at week 24, from a patient treated with tofacitinib. The clonotype originates from a human donor with alopecia areata. The CDR3 coding sequence is TGTGCCAGCAACGAGAACACCGGGGAGCTGTTTTTT. Its protein is CASNENTGELFF.